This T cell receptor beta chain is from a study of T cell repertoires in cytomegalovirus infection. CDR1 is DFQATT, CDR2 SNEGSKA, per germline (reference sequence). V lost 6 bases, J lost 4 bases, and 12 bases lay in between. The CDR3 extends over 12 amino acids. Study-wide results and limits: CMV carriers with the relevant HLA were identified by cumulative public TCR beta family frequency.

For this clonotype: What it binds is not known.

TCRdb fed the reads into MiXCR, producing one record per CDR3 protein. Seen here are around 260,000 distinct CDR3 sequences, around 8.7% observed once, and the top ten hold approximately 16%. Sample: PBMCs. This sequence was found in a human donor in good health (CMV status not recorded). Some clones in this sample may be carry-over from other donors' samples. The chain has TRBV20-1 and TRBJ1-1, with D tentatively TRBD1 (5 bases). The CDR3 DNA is TGCAGTGCGCTGGACATTCTCACTGAAGCTTTCTTT. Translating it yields CSALDILTEAFF.